These T cell receptor beta chains were read from a single sample in a study of CD8 T cells in ankylosing spondylitis. TCRdb used MiXCR to reprocess the 5' RACE reads, holding one entry per CDR3 protein. In the table there are roughly 470,000 distinct CDR3 sequences, approximately 26% of which are singletons. The sample taken for sequencing was blood, either unsorted or a sorted T cell fraction (not recorded which). The receptors originated from a male donor with ankylosing spondylitis. CDR3s include the opening cysteine and the closing phenylalanine or tryptophan. A D gene is named only where the DNA matches it firmly. Clone size is given for some rows only: seen once, a few or many times, or a class if the clone is expanded.

V: TRBV12-3/TRBV12-4; D: .; length: 15; size: once; J: TRBJ2-1; DNA: TGTGCCAGCAGTTTAGGCAGGGGGGGCGGCAATGAGCAGTTCTTC; CDR3: CASSLGRGGGNEQFF
V: TRBV5-1; D: .; length: 12; size: .; J: TRBJ2-3; DNA: TGCGCCAGCAGCTTGGCCGACGATACGCAGTATTTT; CDR3: CASSLADDTQYF
V: TRBV6-1; D: .; length: 16; size: .; J: TRBJ1-6; DNA: TGTGCCAGCAGTGCCCTGGGGGGGGCGCGAAATTCACCCCTCCACTTT; CDR3: CASSALGGARNSPLHF
V: TRBV11-2; D: .; length: 14; size: .; J: TRBJ2-7; DNA: TGTGCCAGCAGCTTACGCACAGGGTTCTACGAGCAGTACTTC; CDR3: CASSLRTGFYEQYF
V: TRBV5-1; D: .; length: 15; size: many; J: TRBJ2-2; DNA: TGCGCCAGCAGCTTGGAGGCAGCGAACACCGGGGAGCTGTTTTTT; CDR3: CASSLEAANTGELFF
V: TRBV10-2; D: .; length: 13; size: .; J: TRBJ2-5; DNA: TGCGCCTCGAACCAGGGGGGACAAGAGACCCAGTACTTC; CDR3: CASNQGGQETQYF
V: TRBV5-1; D: .; length: 11; size: many; J: TRBJ2-3; DNA: TGCGCCAGCAGTATTGCGGATACGCAGTATTTT; CDR3: CASSIADTQYF
V: TRBV2; D: TRBD2; length: 14; size: .; J: TRBJ2-5; DNA: TGTGCCAGCAGCTTTAGCGGGAGACAAGAGACCCAGTACTTC; CDR3: CASSFSGRQETQYF
V: TRBV7-2; D: TRBD2; length: 15; size: few; J: TRBJ2-7; DNA: TGTGCCAGCACCACCACGTCTAGCGGACGTGGCGAGCAGTACTTC; CDR3: CASTTTSSGRGEQYF
V: TRBV7-9; D: .; length: 16; size: few; J: TRBJ1-4; DNA: TGTGCCAGCAGCCATGGGACGGCGGCAACTAATGAAAAACTGTTTTTT; CDR3: CASSHGTAATNEKLFF
V: TRBV6-2/TRBV6-3; D: .; length: 15; size: .; J: TRBJ2-1; DNA: TGTGCCAGCAGTCAGGACCGACCCACCTACAATGAGCAGTTCTTC; CDR3: CASSQDRPTYNEQFF
V: TRBV3-1; D: TRBD2; length: 16; size: few; J: TRBJ2-1; DNA: TGTGCCAGCAGCCAAGTCGCAACTAGCGGGAGCGGTGAGCAGTTCTTC; CDR3: CASSQVATSGSGEQFF
V: TRBV27; D: TRBD2; length: 16; size: .; J: TRBJ2-1; DNA: TGTGCCAGCACGGGACTAGCGGGAGTGAGCCACAATGAGCAGTTCTTC; CDR3: CASTGLAGVSHNEQFF
V: TRBV6-2/TRBV6-3; D: .; length: 14; size: .; J: TRBJ2-5; DNA: TGTGCCAGCAGTCTCCGGGATTACCAAGAGACCCAGTACTTC; CDR3: CASSLRDYQETQYF
V: TRBV5-1; D: TRBD1; length: 15; size: .; J: TRBJ2-4; DNA: TGCGCCAGCAGCTTGGGGGACAGGGCGGTTAACATTCAGTACTTC; CDR3: CASSLGDRAVNIQYF
V: TRBV7-9; D: TRBD1; length: 13; size: .; J: TRBJ1-2; DNA: TGTGCCAGCACGACAGGGGGCGCTTATGGCTACACCTTC; CDR3: CASTTGGAYGYTF
V: TRBV4-1; D: .; length: 16; size: few; J: TRBJ1-1; DNA: TGCGCCAGCAGCCAAGACGTTGGGGGATGGAACACTGAAGCTTTCTTT; CDR3: CASSQDVGGWNTEAFF
V: TRBV20-1; D: .; length: 10; size: few; J: TRBJ2-1; DNA: TGCAGTGCAAGTTACAATGAGCAGTTCTTC; CDR3: CSASYNEQFF
V: TRBV2; D: .; length: 15; size: few; J: TRBJ1-5; DNA: TGTGCCAGCAGTGAATCTGGGCAGGACAATCAGCCCCAGCATTTT; CDR3: CASSESGQDNQPQHF
V: TRBV11-1; D: TRBD1; length: 17; size: few; J: TRBJ1-1; DNA: TGTGCCAGCAGTTCCAGGACAGGCTTTGGGATGAACACTGAAGCTTTCTTT; CDR3: CASSSRTGFGMNTEAFF
V: TRBV12-5; D: TRBD1; length: 14; size: once; J: TRBJ2-1; DNA: TGTGCTAGTGGTCCCGACATTACAGGGGGTGAGCAGTTCTTC; CDR3: CASGPDITGGEQFF
V: TRBV11-2; D: .; length: 18; size: .; J: TRBJ2-3; DNA: TGTGCCAGCAGCCCGCTGGGGGTAGCAAATACTCGCACAGATACGCAGTATTTT; CDR3: CASSPLGVANTRTDTQYF
V: TRBV6-5; D: .; length: 14; size: few; J: TRBJ2-5; DNA: TGTGCCAGCAGTTACCTCCCGGGGGAAGAGACCCAGTACTTC; CDR3: CASSYLPGEETQYF
V: TRBV7-9; D: TRBD2; length: 15; size: many; J: TRBJ2-1; DNA: TGTGCCAGCAGCAACCTAGCGGGAGAGTACAATGAGCAGTTCTTC; CDR3: CASSNLAGEYNEQFF
V: TRBV20-1; D: .; length: 13; size: few; J: TRBJ2-1; DNA: TGCAGTGCCAAGAGGGCGTGGGTCAATGAGCAGTTCTTC; CDR3: CSAKRAWVNEQFF
V: TRBV5-1; D: TRBD2; length: 15; size: .; J: TRBJ2-5; DNA: TGCGCCAGCAGCGGACTAGCGGGAGGAGGTGAGACCCAGTACTTC; CDR3: CASSGLAGGGETQYF
V: TRBV5-1; D: .; length: 14; size: .; J: TRBJ2-5; DNA: TGCGCCAGCAACAACCAGGGAGGCCAAGAGACCCAGTACTTC; CDR3: CASNNQGGQETQYF
V: TRBV7-2; D: .; length: 15; size: .; J: TRBJ2-3; DNA: TGTGCCAGCGGATCCCGGTGGGCACGCACAGATACGCAGTATTTT; CDR3: CASGSRWARTDTQYF
V: TRBV5-1; D: .; length: 13; size: .; J: TRBJ1-1; DNA: TGCGCCAGCAGGTTGGGCAGGGACACTGAAGCTTTCTTT; CDR3: CASRLGRDTEAFF
V: TRBV3-1; D: TRBD1; length: 15; size: few; J: TRBJ2-1; DNA: TGTGCCAGCAGCCTCCGGGACAGAGGTTTAAATGAGCAGTTCTTC; CDR3: CASSLRDRGLNEQFF
V: TRBV12-3/TRBV12-4; D: TRBD2; length: 19; size: .; J: TRBJ2-1; DNA: TGTGCCAGCAGTGACACCCCGGGACTAGCGGGAGGCTCCTACAATGAGCAGTTCTTC; CDR3: CASSDTPGLAGGSYNEQFF
V: TRBV12-3/TRBV12-4; D: TRBD1; length: 14; size: few; J: TRBJ2-2; DNA: TGTGCCAGCAATGTTGACAGGGAATCCGGGGAGCTGTTTTTT; CDR3: CASNVDRESGELFF
V: TRBV9; D: TRBD1; length: 14; size: .; J: TRBJ2-3; DNA: TGTGCCAGCGGACAGGCCACTAGCACAGATACGCAGTATTTT; CDR3: CASGQATSTDTQYF
V: TRBV7-9; D: .; length: 15; size: .; J: TRBJ1-1; DNA: TGTGCCAGCAGCAGGTCGACAGGCACGAACACTGAAGCTTTCTTT; CDR3: CASSRSTGTNTEAFF
V: TRBV29-1; D: TRBD1; length: 12; size: .; J: TRBJ1-1; DNA: TGCAGCGTTAACAGGGGTGTAACTGAAGCTTTCTTT; CDR3: CSVNRGVTEAFF
V: TRBV20-1; D: .; length: 13; size: few; J: TRBJ1-2; DNA: TGCAGTGCTCGAAGGACAGCTAACTATGGCTACACCTTC; CDR3: CSARRTANYGYTF
V: TRBV7-6; D: .; length: 15; size: .; J: TRBJ2-1; DNA: TGTGCCAGCAGCGCAACGACCGTCACCTACAATGAGCAGTTCTTC; CDR3: CASSATTVTYNEQFF
V: TRBV30; D: .; length: 13; size: .; J: TRBJ2-5; DNA: TGTGCCTGGAGTGTACACCCCTCTGAGACCCAGTACTTC; CDR3: CAWSVHPSETQYF
V: TRBV18; D: TRBD1; length: 15; size: .; J: TRBJ1-5; DNA: TGTGCCAGCTCACCAGGGACAGGTGATTATCAGCCCCAGCATTTT; CDR3: CASSPGTGDYQPQHF
V: TRBV6-5; D: .; length: 14; size: once; J: TRBJ1-2; DNA: TGTGCCAGCAGTTACGTGGCCGGTAACTATGGCTACACCTTC; CDR3: CASSYVAGNYGYTF
V: TRBV20-1; D: .; length: 13; size: few; J: TRBJ2-5; DNA: TGCAGTGCTCTACACTTCAAGGGGGAGACCCAGTACTTC; CDR3: CSALHFKGETQYF
V: TRBV20-1; D: TRBD2; length: 17; size: many; J: TRBJ2-1; DNA: TGCAGTGCATGGACTAGCGGGAGTAGGGTACATTACAATGAGCAGTTCTTC; CDR3: CSAWTSGSRVHYNEQFF
V: TRBV7-9; D: .; length: 16; size: .; J: TRBJ2-3; DNA: TGTGCCAGCAGCCCGACCGGCGGACGGAGCACAGATACGCAGTATTTT; CDR3: CASSPTGGRSTDTQYF
V: TRBV12-3/TRBV12-4; D: TRBD1; length: 15; size: .; J: TRBJ2-5; DNA: TGTGCCAGCACCACCTCCCGAGGGGGCGTAGAGACCCAGTACTTC; CDR3: CASTTSRGGVETQYF
V: TRBV24-1; D: .; length: 15; size: .; J: TRBJ2-2; DNA: TGTGCCACCAGTGGGTCTGGGCGCCTCACCGGGGAGCTGTTTTTT; CDR3: CATSGSGRLTGELFF
V: TRBV20-1; D: .; length: 16; size: .; J: TRBJ2-5; DNA: TGCAGTGCTAGTCGGGGAGGGGGGAGCCGCCAAGAGACCCAGTACTTC; CDR3: CSASRGGGSRQETQYF
V: TRBV5-1; D: .; length: 14; size: many; J: TRBJ2-2; DNA: TGCGCCAGCAGCTTGGAACAGAACACCGGGGAGCTGTTTTTT; CDR3: CASSLEQNTGELFF
V: TRBV5-4; D: TRBD2; length: 14; size: .; J: TRBJ2-1; DNA: TGTGCCGGGGGGCGGGAGGGCCTCTACAATGAGCAGTTCTTC; CDR3: CAGGREGLYNEQFF
V: TRBV12-3/TRBV12-4; D: TRBD1; length: 14; size: few; J: TRBJ1-6; DNA: TGTGCCAGCACCCGGACAGGGGGCCGGTCACCCCTCCACTTT; CDR3: CASTRTGGRSPLHF